A single sample gave rise to the 8 T cell receptor beta chains below, sequenced in a study of CD8+ T cells in alopecia areata (dated by TCRdb to 2016 to 2019). In the paper's terms, the treatment or condition label means: oral pan-JAK inhibitor, 5-10 mg twice daily. Libraries were prepared through the immunoSEQ multiplex PCR assay. For TCR sequencing, RNA was extracted from every sample and reverse transcribed into cDNA to serve as template. The table comes from immuneACCESS by way of TCRdb, which keeps in-frame sequences with V and J called. Part of the clones is missing from these tables; in studies checked, under half for an unresolved V gene and the rest for unknown reasons. This sample has approximately 100,000 clones in its table, and 70% to 90% of those were observed once. The biggest ten clones account for 8.5% to 14% of the sample. The sequences come from CD8+ T cells sorted from blood, collected between weeks 30 and 35, from a patient treated with tofacitinib. The receptor source for this set is a human donor with alopecia areata.

This sequence joins TRBV30 and TRBJ1-6; no clear D. The germline V gene has CDR1 GTSNPN and CDR2 SVGIG (reference sequence). The V end was cut by 5 bases, the J end by 9 bases, with 20 bases between. This CDR3 is built from 15 residues. CDR3 residues: CAWVPEAEGGSPLHF. CDR3 nucleotide sequence: TGTGCCTGGGTTCCCGAGGCAGAAGGAGGTTCACCCCTCCACTTT.

V and J are TRBV27 and TRBJ2-7; 15 bases map to TRBD2. The CDR3 spans 17 residues. J was trimmed by 2 bases and V by 5 bases; bases with no gene match: 7. CDR1 MNHEY and CDR2 SMNVEV come from the germline V gene (reference sequence). CDR3 region: CASSLWTSGRVPYEQYF. As DNA, the CDR3 is TGTGCCAGCAGTCTATGGACTAGCGGGAGGGTGCCCTACGAGCAGTACTTC.

V and J are TRBV13 and TRBJ2-2; 11 bases agree with TRBD2. Trimming removed 6 bases from V and 11 bases from J; junction bases left unmatched: 5. The CDR3 sequence is 13 residues long. Germline values: CDR1 PRHDT, CDR2 FYEKMQ (reference sequence). The CDR3 loop reads CASRTSGIGELFF. The CDR3 DNA sequence: TGTGCCAGCAGGACTAGCGGGATAGGAGAGCTGTTTTTT.

CDR3 DNA sequence: TGTGCCAGCAGCTTACTAGGAGTGGGGACCACAGATACGCAGTATTTT. The encoded protein is CASSLLGVGTTDTQYF. V and J are TRBV7-8 and TRBJ2-3; possibly TRBD1 or TRBD2 for D (5 bases each). Trimming shortened V by 2 bases and J by 2 bases, and 14 bases separated the two germline ends. The CDR3 extends over 16 amino acids. Germline V gene lookup returns CDR1 SGHVS and CDR2 FQNEAQ.

This clone showed up just once. The chain links TRBV29-1 to TRBJ1-2; maybe TRBD1 (5 bases). Germline loops: CDR1 SQVTM, CDR2 ANQGSEA. The V end lost 4 bases, the J end lost 1 base, and 10 bases lay between the germline ends. The CDR3 extends over 13 amino acids. The CDR3 spells CSVAGPDNYGYTF. The DNA of the CDR3 is TGCAGCGTTGCGGGGCCCGATAACTATGGCTACACCTTC.

Regarding this clone: The same CDR3 is also encoded by other DNA sequences in this sample. The chain couples TRBV29-1 to TRBJ2-7, with 10 positions matching TRBD1. Germline CDR1 and CDR2: SQVTM and ANQGSEA. V shed 6 bases and J 3 bases; nucleotides not matched to a gene: 2. The CDR3 is 12 residues long. CDR3 nucleotides: TGCAGCGTGGGGGACAGGGGCTACGAGCAGTACTTC. Its translation: CSVGDRGYEQYF.

The chain combines TRBV9 with TRBJ2-1; maybe TRBD1 (6 bases). V was cut by 0 bases and J by 3 bases, with 13 bases left in between. The CDR3 runs to 16 residues. CDR1 and CDR2 (germline): SGDLS, YYNGEE. The CDR3 sequence is CASSVAVTGIYNEQFF. Here the CDR3 DNA reads TGTGCCAGCAGCGTAGCCGTGACAGGAATCTACAATGAGCAGTTCTTC.

The chain carries TRBV25-1 and TRBJ2-4; 7 bases align to TRBD2. V lost 4 bases and J lost 8; bases outside the gene matches: 11. The CDR3 loop spans 15 amino acids. Germline V gene lookup returns CDR1 MGHDK and CDR2 SYGVNS. CDR3 sequence reads: CASSGVRLGGDIQYF. The CDR3 nucleotides read TGTGCCAGCAGTGGGGTCAGATTGGGAGGGGACATTCAGTACTTC.